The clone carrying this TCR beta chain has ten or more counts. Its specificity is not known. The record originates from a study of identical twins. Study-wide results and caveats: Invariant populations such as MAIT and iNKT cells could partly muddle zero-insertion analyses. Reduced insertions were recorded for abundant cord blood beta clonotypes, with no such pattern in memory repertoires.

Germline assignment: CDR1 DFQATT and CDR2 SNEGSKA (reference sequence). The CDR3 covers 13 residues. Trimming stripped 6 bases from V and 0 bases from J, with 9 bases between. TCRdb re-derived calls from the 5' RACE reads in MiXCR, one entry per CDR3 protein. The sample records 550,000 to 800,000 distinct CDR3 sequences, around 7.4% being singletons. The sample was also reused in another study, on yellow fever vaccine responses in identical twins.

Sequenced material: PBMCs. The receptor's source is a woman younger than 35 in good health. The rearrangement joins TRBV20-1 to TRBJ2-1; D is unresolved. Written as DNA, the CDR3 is TGCAGTGCAACTATGAGCTCCTACAATGAGCAGTTCTTC. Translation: CSATMSSYNEQFF.